This TCR beta chain was profiled in a study of response to subunit inactivated influenza vaccine. Study observations and caveats: Few new T cells, the authors suggested, are recruited by each seasonal influenza vaccination.

This clonotype appeared a few times. Antigen unknown. TCRdb ran MiXCR on the RT-PCR reads and lists one entry per CDR3 protein. The sample carries 540,000 or so distinct CDR3 sequences, 13% recorded once. Here the sequenced sample was PBMCs from blood, taken around seven weeks after vaccination. The TCR comes from a middle-aged man who received an inactivated influenza vaccine.

This CDR3 is CASSIGTGGRPLHF. The CDR3 DNA sequence: TGTGCCAGCAGCATAGGGACAGGGGGCCGCCCCCTCCACTTT. This chain uses TRBV7-2 with TRBJ1-6; 12 bases line up with TRBD1. The V segment lost 5 bases and the J segment 13 bases; nucleotides outside the gene matches: 6. This CDR3 is built from 14 residues. CDR1 SGHTA and CDR2 FQGNSA come from the germline V gene.